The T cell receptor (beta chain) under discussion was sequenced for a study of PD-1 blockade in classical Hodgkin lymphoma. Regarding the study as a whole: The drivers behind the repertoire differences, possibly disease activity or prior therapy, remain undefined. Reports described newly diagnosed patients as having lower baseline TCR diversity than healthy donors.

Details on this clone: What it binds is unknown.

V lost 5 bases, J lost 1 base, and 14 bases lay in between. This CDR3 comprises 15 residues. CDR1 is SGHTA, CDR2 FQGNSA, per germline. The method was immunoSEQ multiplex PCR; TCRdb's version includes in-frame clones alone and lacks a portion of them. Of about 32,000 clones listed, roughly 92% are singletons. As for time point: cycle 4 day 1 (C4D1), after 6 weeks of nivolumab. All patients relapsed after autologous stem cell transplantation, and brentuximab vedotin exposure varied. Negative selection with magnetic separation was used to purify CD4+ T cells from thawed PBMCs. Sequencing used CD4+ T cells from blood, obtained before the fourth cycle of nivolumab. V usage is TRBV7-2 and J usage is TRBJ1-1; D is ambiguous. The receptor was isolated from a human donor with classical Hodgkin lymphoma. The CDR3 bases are TGTGCCAGCAGCCCGCGGACTCCTCGGAACACTGAAGCTTTCTTT. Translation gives CASSPRTPRNTEAFF.